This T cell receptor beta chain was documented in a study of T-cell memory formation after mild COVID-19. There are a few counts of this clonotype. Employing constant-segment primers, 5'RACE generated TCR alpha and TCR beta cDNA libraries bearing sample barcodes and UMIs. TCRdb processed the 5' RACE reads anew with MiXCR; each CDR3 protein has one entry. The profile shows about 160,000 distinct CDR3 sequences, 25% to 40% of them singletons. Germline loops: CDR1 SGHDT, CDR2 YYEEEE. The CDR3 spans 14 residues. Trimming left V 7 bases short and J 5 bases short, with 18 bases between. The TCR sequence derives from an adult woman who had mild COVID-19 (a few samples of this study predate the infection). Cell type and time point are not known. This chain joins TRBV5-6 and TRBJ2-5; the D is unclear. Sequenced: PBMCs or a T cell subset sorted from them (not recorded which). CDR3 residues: CASRTPVSGETQYF. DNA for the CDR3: TGTGCCAGCCGAACCCCCGTCTCCGGGGAGACCCAGTACTTC.